This T cell receptor (beta chain) originates from a study of blood T cell repertoires in COVID-19. About the research overall: In each case, the material was cDNA or gDNA derived from T cells, B-cell-depleted T cells, or PBMCs.

Residents of around 24 US areas, aged roughly 18 to 95 years, made up the participants. Recovered participants had two consecutive negative NP/OP PCR tests, healthcare professional clearance, or symptom resolution. Unmatched junction bases numbered 13, after V lost 4 bases and J lost 5 bases. Germline-derived CDR1 and CDR2 are SGHNT and YENEEA. The CDR3 contains 17 residues. Source study methods: Reference gene primer amplification in the assay estimated nucleated cell counts. Here immunoSEQ multiplex PCR was the method, and the copy in TCRdb shows in-frame clones only, minus some. The V and J calls and clone size are taken from that table; D and trimming were inferred from the DNA. The data show under 200,000 clones, roughly 80% seen once.

The rearrangement links TRBV11-3 to TRBJ2-3, with 9 bases fitting TRBD1. Source material: PBMCs or T cells enriched from blood (not recorded which). This TCR was recovered from a woman in her sixties who had recovered from COVID-19. CDR3 region: CASSSGQGSSGGDTQYF. CDR3 sequence (DNA): TGTGCCAGCAGCTCCGGACAGGGGTCCTCAGGTGGAGATACGCAGTATTTT.